This entry features one T cell receptor beta chain sequence. No antigen is known for it. This entry comes from a study of cytomegalovirus exposure and HLA in healthy donors. Overall study findings and caveats: TCR beta chain V- and J-gene trimming was linked, in a later analysis, to a missense variant in DCLRE1C. No immune exposure information besides CMV serostatus was available. Among the CMV-associated chains, three were confirmed in vitro as specific for CMV antigens. Investigators reported some 150 TCR beta chains as tied to cytomegalovirus.

The PCR ran on 60 Vbeta and 13 Jbeta primers. Profiling relied on immunoSEQ multiplex PCR, and the TCRdb table lists in-frame clones only, not all of them. The sample records some 140,000 clones, around 80% being singletons. Germline values: CDR1 MNHEY, CDR2 SVGAGI. This CDR3 is 15 amino acids long. J was trimmed by 4 bases and V by 2 bases; bases with no gene match: 7. The sequenced material came from PBMCs. The source of this sequence is a woman between 18 and 29 years old in good health and CMV-seronegative. V is TRBV6-5 and J is TRBJ1-1; 7 bases agree with TRBD1. The CDR3 nucleotides read TGTGCCAGCAGTTACCTGGACAGGTTGGGCACTGAAGCTTTCTTT. Encoded protein: CASSYLDRLGTEAFF.